This T cell receptor (beta chain) is from a study of shared clonotypes between healthy human individuals. In the case of this clone: The antigen is not known.

CD8 cells regarded as naive lacked CD45RO, were positively chosen for CCR7, and omitted terminally differentiated effector memory CD45RA+ cells. Between the trimmed V and J ends, which lost 2 bases and 2 bases, there was a span of 15 bases. The CDR3 is made up of 17 amino acids. Germline V gives CDR1 SGHVS, CDR2 FQNEAQ. Sequencing was performed with immunoSEQ multiplex PCR; in TCRdb, only in-frame clones are kept and a portion is missing. The sample has around 2.1 million clones, around 93% seen once; the top ten hold more than 1.5%. Overall study results and limits: Blood was the only sampled material, and tissue repertoires likely differ.

Sequencing input: naive CD8+ T cells from PBMCs. The source of this sequence is a man younger than 35 in good health. Some clones in this sample may be carry-over from other donors' samples. V and J are TRBV7-8 and TRBJ2-2, with a tentative D call TRBD2 (6 bases). CDR3 sequence: CASSLFRAGSNTGELFF. The CDR3 DNA follows: TGTGCCAGCAGCTTATTCAGGGCGGGGTCAAACACCGGGGAGCTGTTTTTT.